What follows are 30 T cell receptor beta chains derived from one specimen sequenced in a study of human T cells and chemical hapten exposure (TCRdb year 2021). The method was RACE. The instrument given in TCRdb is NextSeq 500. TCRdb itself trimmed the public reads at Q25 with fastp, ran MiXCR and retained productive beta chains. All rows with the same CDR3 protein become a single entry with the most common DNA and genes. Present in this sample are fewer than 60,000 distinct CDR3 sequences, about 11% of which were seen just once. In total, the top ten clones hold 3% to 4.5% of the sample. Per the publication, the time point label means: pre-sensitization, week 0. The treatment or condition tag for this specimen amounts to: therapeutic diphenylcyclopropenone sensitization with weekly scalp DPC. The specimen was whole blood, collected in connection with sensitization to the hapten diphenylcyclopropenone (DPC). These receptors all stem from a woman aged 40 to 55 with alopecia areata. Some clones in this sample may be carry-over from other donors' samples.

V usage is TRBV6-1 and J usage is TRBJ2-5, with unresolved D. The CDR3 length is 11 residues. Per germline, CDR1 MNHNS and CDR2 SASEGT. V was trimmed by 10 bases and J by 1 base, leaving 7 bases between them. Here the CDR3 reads CATRGQETQYF. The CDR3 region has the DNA TGTGCCACCAGAGGCCAAGAGACCCAGTACTTC.

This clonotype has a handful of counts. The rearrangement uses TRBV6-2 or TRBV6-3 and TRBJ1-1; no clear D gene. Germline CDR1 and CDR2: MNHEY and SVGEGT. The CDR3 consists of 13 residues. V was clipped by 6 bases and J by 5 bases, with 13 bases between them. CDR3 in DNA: TGTGCCAGCAGCCACGGGGTGGGGACTGAAGCTTTCTTT. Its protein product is CASSHGVGTEAFF.

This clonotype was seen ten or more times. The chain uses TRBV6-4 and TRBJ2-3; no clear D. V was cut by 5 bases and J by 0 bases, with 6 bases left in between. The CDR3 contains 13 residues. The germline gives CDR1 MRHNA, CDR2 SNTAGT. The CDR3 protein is CASSRSSTDTQYF. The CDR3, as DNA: TGTGCCAGCAGTAGGTCTAGCACAGATACGCAGTATTTT.

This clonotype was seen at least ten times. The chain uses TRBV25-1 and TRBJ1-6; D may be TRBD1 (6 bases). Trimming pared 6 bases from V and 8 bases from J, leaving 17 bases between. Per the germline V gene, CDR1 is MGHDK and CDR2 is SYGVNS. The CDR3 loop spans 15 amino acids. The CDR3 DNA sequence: TGTGCCAGCAGGGAAGTAACAGGGTCGGATTCACCCCTCCACTTT. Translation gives CASREVTGSDSPLHF.

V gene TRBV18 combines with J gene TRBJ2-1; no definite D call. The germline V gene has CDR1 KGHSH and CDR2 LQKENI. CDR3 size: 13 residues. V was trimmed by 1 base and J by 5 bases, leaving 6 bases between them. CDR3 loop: CASSPRIDNEQFF. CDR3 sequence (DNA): TGTGCCAGCTCACCACGGATAGACAATGAGCAGTTCTTC.

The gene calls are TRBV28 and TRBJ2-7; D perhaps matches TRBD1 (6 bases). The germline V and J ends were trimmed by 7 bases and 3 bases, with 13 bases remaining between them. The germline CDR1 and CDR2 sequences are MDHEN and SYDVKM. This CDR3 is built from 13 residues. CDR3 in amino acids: CASTPGDNYEQYF. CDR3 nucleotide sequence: TGTGCCAGCACTCCAGGGGATAACTACGAGCAGTACTTC.

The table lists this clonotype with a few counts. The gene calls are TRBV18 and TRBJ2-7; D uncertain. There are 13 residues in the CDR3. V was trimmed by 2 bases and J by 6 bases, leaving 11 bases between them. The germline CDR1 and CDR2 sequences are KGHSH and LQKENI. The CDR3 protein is CASSPNPTAEQYF. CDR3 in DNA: TGTGCCAGCTCACCAAACCCCACCGCCGAGCAGTACTTC.

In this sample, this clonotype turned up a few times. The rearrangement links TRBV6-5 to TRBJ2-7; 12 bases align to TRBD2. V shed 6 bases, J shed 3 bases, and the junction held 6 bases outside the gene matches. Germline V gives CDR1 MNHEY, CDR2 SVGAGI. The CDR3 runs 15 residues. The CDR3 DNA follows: TGTGCCAGCAGGACTAGCGGGGGTCCGGGCTACGAGCAGTACTTC. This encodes CASRTSGGPGYEQYF.

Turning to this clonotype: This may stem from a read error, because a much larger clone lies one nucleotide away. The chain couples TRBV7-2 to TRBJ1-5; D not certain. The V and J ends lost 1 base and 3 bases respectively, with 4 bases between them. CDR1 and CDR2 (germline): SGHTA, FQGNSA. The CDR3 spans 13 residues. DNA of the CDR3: TGTGCCAGCAGCTTAGGGAACAATCAGCCCCAGCATTTT. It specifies CASSLGNNQPQHF. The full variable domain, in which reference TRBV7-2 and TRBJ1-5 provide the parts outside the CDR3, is GAGVSQSPSNKVTEKGKDVELRCDPISGHTALYWYRQSLGQGLEFLIYFQGNSAPDKSGLPSDRFSAERTGGSVSTLTIQRTQQEDSAVYLCASSLGNNQPQHFGDGTRLSIL.

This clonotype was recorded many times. The CDR3, as DNA: TGTGCCACCAGCAGAGAGGTCGGTGGCTACACCTTC. It specifies CATSREVGGYTF. This rearrangement joins TRBV15 to TRBJ1-2; D uncertain. Germline loops: CDR1 LNHNV, CDR2 YYDKDF (reference sequence). The length of the CDR3 is 12 residues. Trimming took off 0 bases at V and 7 bases at J, with 6 bases between the two ends.

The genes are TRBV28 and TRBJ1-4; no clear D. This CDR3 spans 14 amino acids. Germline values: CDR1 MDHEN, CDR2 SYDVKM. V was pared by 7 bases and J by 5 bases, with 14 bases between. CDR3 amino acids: CASTPGSRNEKLFF. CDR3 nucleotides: TGTGCCAGCACTCCCGGGTCGAGGAATGAAAAACTGTTTTTT.

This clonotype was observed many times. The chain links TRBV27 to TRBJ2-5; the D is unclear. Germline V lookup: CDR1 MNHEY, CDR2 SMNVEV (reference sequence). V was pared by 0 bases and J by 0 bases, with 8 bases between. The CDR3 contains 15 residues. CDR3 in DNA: TGTGCCAGCAGTTTATCGTGGGGATACCAAGAGACCCAGTACTTC. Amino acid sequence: CASSLSWGYQETQYF.

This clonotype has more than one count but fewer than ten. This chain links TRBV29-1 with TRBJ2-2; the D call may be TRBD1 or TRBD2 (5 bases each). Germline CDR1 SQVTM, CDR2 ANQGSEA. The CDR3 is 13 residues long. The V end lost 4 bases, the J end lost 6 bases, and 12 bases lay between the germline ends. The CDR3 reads CSVGAGSSGELFF. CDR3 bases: TGCAGCGTTGGGGCAGGGAGTTCCGGGGAGCTGTTTTTT.

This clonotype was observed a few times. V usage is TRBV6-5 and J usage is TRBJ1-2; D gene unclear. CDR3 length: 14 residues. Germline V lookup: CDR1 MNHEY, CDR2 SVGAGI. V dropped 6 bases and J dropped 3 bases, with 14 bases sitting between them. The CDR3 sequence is CASRPLQDYYGYTF. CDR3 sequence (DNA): TGTGCCAGCAGACCCCTCCAGGATTACTATGGCTACACCTTC.

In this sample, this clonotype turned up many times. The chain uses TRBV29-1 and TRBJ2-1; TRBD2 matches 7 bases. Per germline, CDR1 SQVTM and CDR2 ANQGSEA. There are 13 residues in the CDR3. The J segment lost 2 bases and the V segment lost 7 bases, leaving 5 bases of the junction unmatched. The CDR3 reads CSAGGGPYNEQFF. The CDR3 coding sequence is TGCAGCGCCGGCGGGGGACCCTACAATGAGCAGTTCTTC.

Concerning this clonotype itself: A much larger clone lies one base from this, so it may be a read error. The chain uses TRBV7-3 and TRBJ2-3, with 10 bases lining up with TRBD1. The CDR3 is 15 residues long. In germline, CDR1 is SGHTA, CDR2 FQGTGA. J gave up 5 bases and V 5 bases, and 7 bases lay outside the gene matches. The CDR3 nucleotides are TGTGCCAGCAGCCAGACAGGGGGCGGAAAAGATACGCAGTATTTT. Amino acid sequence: CASSQTGGGKDTQYF.

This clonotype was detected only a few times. CDR3 in amino acids: CASSPAPDTGELFF. CDR3 in DNA: TGTGCCAGCAGCCCAGCACCGGACACCGGGGAGCTGTTTTTT. This chain links TRBV7-6 with TRBJ2-2; D unresolved. The CDR3 sequence is 14 residues long. In germline, CDR1 is SGHVS, CDR2 FNYEAQ. The germline V and J ends were trimmed by 5 bases and 3 bases, with 10 bases remaining between them.

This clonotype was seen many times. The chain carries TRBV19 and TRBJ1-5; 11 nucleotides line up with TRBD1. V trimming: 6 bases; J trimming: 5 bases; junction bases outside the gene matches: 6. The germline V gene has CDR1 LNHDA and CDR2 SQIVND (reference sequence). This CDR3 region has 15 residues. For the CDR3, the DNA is TGTGCCAGTAGCCCCCGGGACAGGGGGTATCAGCCCCAGCATTTT. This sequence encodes CASSPRDRGYQPQHF.

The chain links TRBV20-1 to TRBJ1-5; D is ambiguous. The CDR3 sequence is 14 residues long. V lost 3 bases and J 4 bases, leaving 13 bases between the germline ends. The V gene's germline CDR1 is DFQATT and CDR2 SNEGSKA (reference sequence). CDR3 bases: TGCAGTGCTAGTTCGACTCCTATTAATCAGCCCCAGCATTTT. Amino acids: CSASSTPINQPQHF.

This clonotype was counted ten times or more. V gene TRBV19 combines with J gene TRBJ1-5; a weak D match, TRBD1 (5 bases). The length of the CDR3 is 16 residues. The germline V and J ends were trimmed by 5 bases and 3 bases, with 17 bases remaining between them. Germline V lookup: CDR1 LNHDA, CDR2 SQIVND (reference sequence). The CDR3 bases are TGTGCCAGTAGTTATTCCGGGACCTCAACCAATCAGCCCCAGCATTTT. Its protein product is CASSYSGTSTNQPQHF.

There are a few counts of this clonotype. CDR3 sequence: CASEVNTEAFF. The DNA for the CDR3 is TGTGCCAGCGAGGTAAACACTGAAGCTTTCTTT. The chain has TRBV2 and TRBJ1-1; D gene uncertain. The CDR3 runs to 11 residues. Trimming took off 8 bases at V and 2 bases at J, with 6 bases between the two ends. The germline CDR1 and CDR2 sequences are SNHLY and FYNNEI.

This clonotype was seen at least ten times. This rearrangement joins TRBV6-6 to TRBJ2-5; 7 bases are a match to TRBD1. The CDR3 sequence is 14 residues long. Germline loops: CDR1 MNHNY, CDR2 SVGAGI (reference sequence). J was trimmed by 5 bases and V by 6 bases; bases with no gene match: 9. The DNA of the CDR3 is TGTGCCAGCAGCCCCGACAGGGTAGGGGAGACCCAGTACTTC. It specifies CASSPDRVGETQYF.

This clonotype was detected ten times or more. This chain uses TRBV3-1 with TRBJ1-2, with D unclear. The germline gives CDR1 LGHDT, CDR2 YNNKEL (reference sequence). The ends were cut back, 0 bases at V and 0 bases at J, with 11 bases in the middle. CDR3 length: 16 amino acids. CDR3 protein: CASSQDFTEPNYGYTF. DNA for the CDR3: TGTGCCAGCAGCCAAGATTTTACAGAACCTAACTATGGCTACACCTTC.

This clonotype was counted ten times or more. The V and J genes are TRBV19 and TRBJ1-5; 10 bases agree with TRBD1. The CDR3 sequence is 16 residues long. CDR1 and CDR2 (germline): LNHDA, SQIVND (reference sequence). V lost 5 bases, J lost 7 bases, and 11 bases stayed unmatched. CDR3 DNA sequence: TGTGCCAGTAGTTTCTCCGGGACAGGGGTCGAGCAGCCCCAGCATTTT. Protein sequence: CASSFSGTGVEQPQHF.

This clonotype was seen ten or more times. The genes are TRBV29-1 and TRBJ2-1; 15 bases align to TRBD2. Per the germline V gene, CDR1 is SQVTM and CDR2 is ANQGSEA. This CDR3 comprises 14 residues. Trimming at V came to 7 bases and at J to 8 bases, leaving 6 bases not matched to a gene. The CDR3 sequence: CSGRTSGRAHEQFF. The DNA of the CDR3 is TGCAGCGGCCGGACTAGCGGGAGGGCCCATGAGCAGTTCTTC.

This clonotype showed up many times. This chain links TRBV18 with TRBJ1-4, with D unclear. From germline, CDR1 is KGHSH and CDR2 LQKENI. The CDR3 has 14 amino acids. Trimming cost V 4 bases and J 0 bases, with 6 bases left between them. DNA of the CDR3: TGTGCCAGCTCACTCGAGGCAACTAATGAAAAACTGTTTTTT. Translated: CASSLEATNEKLFF.

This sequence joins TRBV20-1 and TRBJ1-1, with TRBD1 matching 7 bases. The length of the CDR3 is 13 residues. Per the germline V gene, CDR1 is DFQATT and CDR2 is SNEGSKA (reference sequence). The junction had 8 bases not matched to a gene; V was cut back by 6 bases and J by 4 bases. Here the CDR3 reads CSAHGQVGTEAFF. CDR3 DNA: TGCAGTGCCCACGGACAGGTGGGCACTGAAGCTTTCTTT.

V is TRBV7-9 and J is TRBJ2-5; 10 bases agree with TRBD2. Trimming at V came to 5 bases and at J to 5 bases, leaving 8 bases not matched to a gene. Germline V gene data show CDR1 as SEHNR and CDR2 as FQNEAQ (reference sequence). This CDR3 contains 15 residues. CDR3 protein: CASSTLAGAPETQYF. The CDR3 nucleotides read TGTGCCAGCAGCACTCTAGCGGGAGCGCCCGAGACCCAGTACTTC.

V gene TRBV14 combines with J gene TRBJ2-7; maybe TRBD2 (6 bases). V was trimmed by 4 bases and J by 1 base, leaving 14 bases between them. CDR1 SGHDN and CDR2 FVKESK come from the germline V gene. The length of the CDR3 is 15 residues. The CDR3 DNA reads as TGTGCCAGCAGCCGGTCCGTGGAGGGGTCCTACGAGCAGTACTTC. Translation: CASSRSVEGSYEQYF.

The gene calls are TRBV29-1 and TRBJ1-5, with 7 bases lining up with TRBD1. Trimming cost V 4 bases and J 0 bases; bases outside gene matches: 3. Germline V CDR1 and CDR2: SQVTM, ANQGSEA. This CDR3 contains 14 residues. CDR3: CSVADRDSNQPQHF. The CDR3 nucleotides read TGCAGCGTTGCAGACAGGGATAGCAATCAGCCCCAGCATTTT.